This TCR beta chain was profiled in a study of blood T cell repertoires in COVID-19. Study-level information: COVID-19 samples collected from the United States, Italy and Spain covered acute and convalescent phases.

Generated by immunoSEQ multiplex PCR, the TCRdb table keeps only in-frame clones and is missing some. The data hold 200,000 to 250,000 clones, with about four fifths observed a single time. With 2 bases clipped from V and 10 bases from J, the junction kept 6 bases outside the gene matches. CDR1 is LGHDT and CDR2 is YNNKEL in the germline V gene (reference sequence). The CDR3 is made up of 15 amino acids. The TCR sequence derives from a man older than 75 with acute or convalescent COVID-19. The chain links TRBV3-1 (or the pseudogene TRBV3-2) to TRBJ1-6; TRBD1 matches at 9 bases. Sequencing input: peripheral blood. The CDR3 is CASSQMDRGNSPLHF. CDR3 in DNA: TGTGCCAGCAGCCAAATGGACAGGGGAAACTCACCCCTCCACTTT.